This record looks at one T cell receptor (beta chain) sequence and its context. PCR employed 60 Vbeta and 13 Jbeta primers. The protocol was immunoSEQ multiplex PCR, while the TCRdb copy is restricted to in-frame clones and leaves out a portion. The data contain 110,000 to 150,000 clones, about 80% of them singletons. The entry originates in a study of cytomegalovirus exposure and HLA in healthy donors. This CDR3 is 15 amino acids long. V lost 1 base and J lost 2, with 12 bases in between. Per the germline V gene, CDR1 is SGHVS and CDR2 is FNYEAQ. This receptor was obtained from a man aged 40-50 years in good health and CMV-seronegative. This chain connects TRBV7-6 to TRBJ2-7, with D possibly being TRBD2 (7 bases). Sample: PBMCs. In DNA form, the CDR3 reads TGTGCCAGCAGCTTAGGGGGGGGGCCAACCTACGAGCAGTACTTC. This sequence encodes CASSLGGGPTYEQYF.